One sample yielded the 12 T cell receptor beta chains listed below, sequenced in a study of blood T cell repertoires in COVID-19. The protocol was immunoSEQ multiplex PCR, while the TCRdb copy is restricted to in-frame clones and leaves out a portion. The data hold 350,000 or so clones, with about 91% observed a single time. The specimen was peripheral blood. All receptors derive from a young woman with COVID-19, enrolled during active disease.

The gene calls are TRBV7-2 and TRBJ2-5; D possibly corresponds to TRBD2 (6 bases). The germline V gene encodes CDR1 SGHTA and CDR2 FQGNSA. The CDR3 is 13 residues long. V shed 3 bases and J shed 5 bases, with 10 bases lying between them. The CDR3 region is CASSLSGGETQYF. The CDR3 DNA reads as TGTGCCAGCAGCTTGTCAGGAGGGGAGACCCAGTACTTC.

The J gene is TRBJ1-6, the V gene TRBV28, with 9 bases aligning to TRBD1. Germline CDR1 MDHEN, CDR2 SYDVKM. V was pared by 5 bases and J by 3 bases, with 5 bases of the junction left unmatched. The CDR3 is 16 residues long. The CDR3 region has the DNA TGTGCCAGCAGTGCGGACAGGGGTGGCTATAATTCACCCCTCCACTTT. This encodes CASSADRGGYNSPLHF.

CDR3 DNA sequence: TGTGCCAGCAGCTTAGTCACCGGGGGCACAGATACGCAGTATTTT. Residues: CASSLVTGGTDTQYF. The chain carries TRBV7-2 and TRBJ2-3; a weak D match, TRBD2 (5 bases). CDR3 length: 15 residues. Germline V gives CDR1 SGHTA, CDR2 FQGNSA. Trimming removed 1 base from V and 1 base from J, with 9 bases in between. Looking up the rest from reference TRBV7-2 and TRBJ2-3 gives the full variable domain: GAGVSQSPSNKVTEKGKDVELRCDPISGHTALYWYRQSLGQGLEFLIYFQGNSAPDKSGLPSDRFSAERTGGSVSTLTIQRTQQEDSAVYLCASSLVTGGTDTQYFGPGTRLTVL.

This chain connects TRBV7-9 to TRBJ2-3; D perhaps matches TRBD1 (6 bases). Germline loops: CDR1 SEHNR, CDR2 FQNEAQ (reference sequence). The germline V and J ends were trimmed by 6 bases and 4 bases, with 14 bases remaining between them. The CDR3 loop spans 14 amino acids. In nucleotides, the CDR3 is TGTGCCAGCAGTCGAGGGGGTCGTGCAGATACGCAGTATTTT. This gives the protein CASSRGGRADTQYF.

The CDR3 DNA follows: TGTGCCAGTAGTATAGATAGGTTGACAGGGCTTGGACAGCCCCAGCATTTT. Protein sequence: CASSIDRLTGLGQPQHF. V gene TRBV19 combines with J gene TRBJ1-5, with TRBD1 identical over 7 bases. The J segment lost 7 bases and the V segment lost 0 bases, leaving 12 bases of the junction unmatched. In germline, CDR1 is LNHDA, CDR2 SQIVND (reference sequence). This CDR3 region has 17 residues.

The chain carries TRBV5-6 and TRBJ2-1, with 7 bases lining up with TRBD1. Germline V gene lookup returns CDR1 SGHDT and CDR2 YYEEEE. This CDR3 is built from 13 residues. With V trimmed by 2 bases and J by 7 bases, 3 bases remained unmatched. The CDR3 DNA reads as TGTGCCAGCAGCTTAGACAGGGTAAATGAGCAGTTCTTC. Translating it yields CASSLDRVNEQFF.

CDR3 sequence (DNA): TGTGCCAGCAGCTTCAGGCAGGCTAACTATGGCTACACCTTC. Protein product: CASSFRQANYGYTF. The chain couples TRBV5-6 to TRBJ1-2; D ambiguous. Germline loops: CDR1 SGHDT, CDR2 YYEEEE. The length of the CDR3 is 14 residues. With 2 bases removed from V and 0 bases from J, the gap between germline ends came to 8 bases.

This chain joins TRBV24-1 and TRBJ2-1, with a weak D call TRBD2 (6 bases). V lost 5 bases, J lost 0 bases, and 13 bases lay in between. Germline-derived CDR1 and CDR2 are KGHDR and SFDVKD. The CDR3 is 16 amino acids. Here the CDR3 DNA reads TGTGCCACCAGTGGAACGGGGGTACTCTCCTACAATGAGCAGTTCTTC. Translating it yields CATSGTGVLSYNEQFF.

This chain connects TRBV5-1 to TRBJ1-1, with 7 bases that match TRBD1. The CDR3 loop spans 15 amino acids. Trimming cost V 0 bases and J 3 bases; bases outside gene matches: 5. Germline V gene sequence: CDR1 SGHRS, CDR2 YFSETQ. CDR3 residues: CASSLEPQGDTEAFF. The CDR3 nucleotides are TGCGCCAGCAGCTTGGAGCCTCAGGGGGACACTGAAGCTTTCTTT.

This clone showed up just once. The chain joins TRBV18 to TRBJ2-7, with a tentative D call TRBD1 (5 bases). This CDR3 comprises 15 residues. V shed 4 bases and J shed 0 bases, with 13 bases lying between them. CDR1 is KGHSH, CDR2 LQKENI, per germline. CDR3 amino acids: CASSHIRTNSYEQYF. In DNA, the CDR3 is TGTGCCAGCTCACATATCCGGACAAACTCCTACGAGCAGTACTTC.

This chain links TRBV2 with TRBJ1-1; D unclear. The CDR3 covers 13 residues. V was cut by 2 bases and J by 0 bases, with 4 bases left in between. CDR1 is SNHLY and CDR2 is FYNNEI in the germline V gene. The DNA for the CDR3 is TGTGCCAGCAGTGAACACATGAACACTGAAGCTTTCTTT. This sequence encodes CASSEHMNTEAFF.

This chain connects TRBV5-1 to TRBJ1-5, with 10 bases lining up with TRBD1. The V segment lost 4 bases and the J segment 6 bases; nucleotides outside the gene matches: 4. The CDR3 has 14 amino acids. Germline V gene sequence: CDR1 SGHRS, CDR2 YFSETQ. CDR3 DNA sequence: TGCGCCAGCAGCCCGGACAGGGGGGGTCAGCCCCAGCATTTT. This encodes CASSPDRGGQPQHF.